A single T cell receptor beta chain is shown here with its context. PCR employed 60 Vbeta and 13 Jbeta primers. Only in-frame clones appear in the TCRdb table, and some are missing; sequencing was by immunoSEQ multiplex PCR. This table holds some 180,000 clones, about four fifths found once. V lost 3 bases, J lost 6 bases, and 4 bases stayed unmatched. Germline lookup yields CDR1 MNHEY and CDR2 SMNVEV (reference sequence). This CDR3 is built from 15 residues. The sample is drawn from a study of cytomegalovirus exposure and HLA in healthy donors. Overall study context: Unique TCRs from HLA-typed donors, about 85 million of them, were held in an early data release.

This rearrangement joins TRBV27 to TRBJ2-1; 11 bases agree with TRBD2. The sequence was obtained from a male donor in good health and CMV-seronegative. The sequencing sample was made of PBMCs. CDR3 region: CASSFGTSGTNEQFF. DNA for the CDR3: TGTGCCAGCAGTTTCGGGACTAGCGGAACCAATGAGCAGTTCTTC.